These 10 T cell receptor beta chains originate from one sample sequenced in a study of T cell changes during pregnancy in multiple sclerosis. The table came from immunoSEQ multiplex PCR; TCRdb's copy has only in-frame clones and leaves some out. The sample records about 60,000 clones, roughly 92% being singletons. This material consisted of CD8+ T cells from peripheral blood mononuclear cells, taken in the second trimester of pregnancy. The origin of the receptors is a female donor with multiple sclerosis, enrolled in a pregnancy study.

The chain is built from TRBV27 and TRBJ1-2; TRBD1 might be the D (6 bases). CDR3 length equals 13 residues. V was clipped by 8 bases and J by 4 bases, with 14 bases between them. Germline CDR1 MNHEY, CDR2 SMNVEV (reference sequence). CDR3 sequence reads: CASGRGGIYGYTF. CDR3 coding DNA: TGTGCCAGCGGTAGAGGGGGTATCTATGGCTACACCTTC.

This chain links TRBV4-3 with TRBJ2-3, with a weak D call TRBD2 (6 bases). V dropped 0 bases and J dropped 0 bases, with 10 bases sitting between them. Germline V gives CDR1 LGHNA, CDR2 YSLEER. The CDR3 has 16 amino acids. Here the CDR3 DNA reads TGCGCCAGCAGCCAAGATGGGACTCAGAGCACAGATACGCAGTATTTT. Translation gives CASSQDGTQSTDTQYF.

The J gene is TRBJ2-7, the V gene TRBV4-1; D may be TRBD1 (5 bases). With 1 base removed from V and 4 bases from J, the gap between germline ends came to 11 bases. Germline-derived CDR1 and CDR2 are MGHRA and YSYEKL. CDR3 size: 14 residues. The CDR3 here is CASSQVDRGYEQYF. CDR3 nucleotide sequence: TGCGCCAGCAGCCAAGTTGATAGGGGTTACGAGCAGTACTTC.

The CDR3, as DNA: TGTGCCAGAAGCTTGGCCAGGGGGATGAACACTGAAGCTTTCTTT. Translation: CARSLARGMNTEAFF. The chain links TRBV5-3 to TRBJ1-1; 7 nucleotides agree with TRBD1. TRBV5-3 is sorted into the ORF group, with uncertain function. This CDR3 contains 15 residues. The V and J ends lost 0 bases and 0 bases, in that order; junction bases with no gene match: 2.

CDR3 protein: CASSSGTGFGYTF. CDR3 DNA sequence: TGTGCCAGTAGTTCGGGGACAGGGTTTGGCTACACCTTC. This sequence joins TRBV19 and TRBJ1-2, with TRBD1 identical over 9 bases. The CDR3 totals 13 residues. J was trimmed by 7 bases and V by 5 bases; bases with no gene match: 5. CDR1 and CDR2 from the germline V gene are LNHDA and SQIVND (reference sequence).

The chain links TRBV6-5 to TRBJ2-7, with TRBD1 as a possible D gene (6 bases). Trimming took off 6 bases at V and 3 bases at J, with 12 bases between the two ends. Germline values: CDR1 MNHEY, CDR2 SVGAGI. CDR3 length equals 13 residues. CDR3 DNA: TGTGCCAGCAGGCCGGGACAATACTACGAGCAGTACTTC. It yields the protein CASRPGQYYEQYF.

This clone was counted a single time. J is TRBJ2-2 and V is TRBV19; TRBD2 aligns across 15 bases. The V and J ends lost 6 bases and 5 bases, in that order; junction bases with no gene match: 7. The CDR3 runs 17 residues. Germline CDR1 is LNHDA and CDR2 is SQIVND (reference sequence). CDR3 in amino acids: CASRTGLAGGGTGELFF. The CDR3 DNA is TGTGCCAGTAGGACGGGACTAGCGGGAGGTGGGACCGGGGAGCTGTTTTTT.

The rearrangement uses TRBV19 and TRBJ2-1, with TRBD2 identical over 13 bases. J was trimmed by 8 bases and V by 2 bases; bases with no gene match: 12. The CDR3 sequence is 18 residues long. CDR1 and CDR2 (germline): LNHDA, SQIVND (reference sequence). In DNA form, the CDR3 reads TGTGCCAGTAGTATACCCGCCGAGGGACTAGCGGGACTCGATGAGCAGTTCTTC. This sequence encodes CASSIPAEGLAGLDEQFF.

This clone was seen a single time. The rearrangement uses TRBV30 and TRBJ2-1, with 10 bases identical to TRBD2. Per germline, CDR1 GTSNPN and CDR2 SVGIG (reference sequence). The CDR3 runs to 17 residues. The V segment lost 3 bases and the J segment 4 bases; nucleotides outside the gene matches: 12. The CDR3 DNA is TGTGCCTGGAGCGCCGGGCCAAGGACTAGCGGTTACAATGAGCAGTTCTTC. It is translated as CAWSAGPRTSGYNEQFF.

The chain has TRBV7-2 and TRBJ2-5; 8 bases line up with TRBD2. The V segment lost 3 bases and the J segment 5 bases; nucleotides outside the gene matches: 2. Germline CDR1 and CDR2: SGHTA and FQGNSA. CDR3 length equals 13 residues. CDR3 coding DNA: TGTGCCAGCAGCTTGGGACTAGGGGAGACCCAGTACTTC. Its protein is CASSLGLGETQYF.